A selection of T cell receptor beta chains follows, all from one sample in a study of cytomegalovirus exposure and HLA in healthy donors. Clones were read by immunoSEQ multiplex PCR, and TCRdb kept only the in-frame ones, dropping some. The data contain roughly 150,000 clones, roughly 80% of them singletons. Sequencing used PBMCs. Receptor source: a male donor in good health and CMV-seronegative. Both conserved end residues are part of each CDR3. Fields, in order: D gene, clone size, V gene, J gene, CDR3 protein, CDR3 DNA. D genes are given only for firm matches. Only some rows state a clone size, as once, few, many or a class for expanded clones.

.	.	TRBV5-4	TRBJ1-1	CASSFFGGMNTEAFF	TGTGCCAGCAGCTTTTTTGGGGGGATGAACACTGAAGCTTTCTTT
TRBD2	.	TRBV7-2	TRBJ2-1	CASSLAGTSYFF	TGTGCCAGCAGCTTAGCTGGGACTAGTTATTTCTTC
TRBD1	.	TRBV13	TRBJ1-4	CASSWYRTGDDEKLFF	TGTGCCAGCAGCTGGTATAGGACAGGGGACGACGAAAAACTGTTTTTT
TRBD1	.	TRBV19	TRBJ2-1	CASSLPDRVHNEQFF	TGTGCCAGTAGTCTCCCTGACAGGGTCCACAATGAGCAGTTCTTC
TRBD2	.	TRBV14	TRBJ2-7	CASSQFRGSLDEQYF	TGTGCCAGCAGCCAGTTCCGCGGGAGCCTCGACGAGCAGTACTTC
TRBD1	.	TRBV7-3	TRBJ2-6	CASSLGTGQPGANVLTF	TGTGCCAGCAGCTTAGGGACAGGGCAACCTGGGGCCAACGTCCTGACTTTC
.	.	TRBV29-1	TRBJ1-1	CSVPGHMNTEAFF	TGCAGCGTTCCGGGACATATGAACACTGAAGCTTTCTTT
.	once	TRBV18	TRBJ1-1	CASSPTVNTEAFF	TGTGCCAGCTCACCAACAGTTAACACTGAAGCTTTCTTT
.	.	TRBV19	TRBJ2-7	CASSTAGPYEQYF	TGTGCCAGTAGTACCGCGGGCCCCTACGAGCAGTACTTC
TRBD1	.	TRBV5-5	TRBJ1-3	CASSKDQPGQGSNTIYF	TGTGCCAGCAGCAAAGATCAGCCGGGACAGGGGAGCAACACCATATATTTT
TRBD1	.	TRBV5-1	TRBJ1-6	CASSLMTGVNSPLHF	TGCGCCAGCAGCTTGATGACAGGGGTCAATTCACCCCTCCACTTT
TRBD1	.	TRBV9	TRBJ2-6	CASSSQGTGANVLTF	TGTGCCAGCAGCTCACAGGGGACTGGGGCCAACGTCCTGACTTTC
TRBD1	.	TRBV27	TRBJ1-5	CASKGGQANQPQHF	TGTGCCTCTAAAGGGGGACAGGCCAATCAGCCCCAGCATTTT
TRBD1	.	TRBV5-8	TRBJ1-1	CASSFRGRGDTEAFF	TGTGCCAGCAGCTTCAGGGGGCGAGGAGACACTGAAGCTTTCTTT
.	.	TRBV18	TRBJ1-2	CASSPAPGQKFADYGYTF	TGTGCCAGCTCACCCGCGCCGGGACAAAAATTTGCGGACTATGGCTACACCTTC
TRBD1	.	TRBV27	TRBJ2-5	CASSPWGQLQETQYF	TGTGCCAGCAGTCCCTGGGGACAGCTCCAAGAGACCCAGTACTTC
.	.	TRBV29-1	TRBJ2-2	CSVERTGTTNTGELFF	TGCAGCGTTGAGAGGACAGGGACTACTAACACCGGGGAGCTGTTTTTT
.	.	TRBV9	TRBJ2-5	CASSVEGGGETQYF	TGTGCCAGCAGCGTAGAGGGGGGGGGAGAGACCCAGTACTTC
.	.	TRBV11-2	TRBJ1-2	CASSLIQGSGYTF	TGTGCCAGCAGCTTAATACAGGGTTCCGGCTACACCTTC
TRBD1	.	TRBV11-2	TRBJ1-2	CASSLRDRTNYGYTF	TGTGCCAGCAGCTTACGGGACAGGACTAACTATGGCTACACCTTC
TRBD1	once	TRBV7-9	TRBJ2-2	CASSPGTETGELFF	TGTGCCAGCAGCCCCGGGACAGAAACCGGGGAGCTGTTTTTT
TRBD1	.	TRBV29-1	TRBJ1-3	CSVQGRGNTIYF	TGCAGCGTACAGGGGCGGGGAAACACCATATATTTT
.	.	TRBV19	TRBJ2-7	CASSIVGGGSYEQYF	TGTGCCAGTAGTATAGTTGGCGGCGGATCCTACGAGCAGTACTTC
.	few	TRBV28	TRBJ2-1	CASSPAGNRYNEQFF	TGTGCCAGCAGCCCTGCGGGAAACCGGTACAATGAGCAGTTCTTC
.	.	TRBV27	TRBJ2-7	CASSLSGQPHTSSYEQYF	TGTGCCAGCAGTTTATCGGGGCAGCCTCATACATCTTCCTACGAGCAGTACTTC
TRBD1	.	TRBV6-1	TRBJ1-1	CASSVDRDTEAFF	TGTGCCAGCAGTGTGGACAGGGATACTGAAGCTTTCTTT
.	.	TRBV7-9	TRBJ2-7	CASGSRSYEQYF	TGTGCCAGCGGGAGTAGGAGCTACGAGCAGTACTTC
.	.	TRBV15	TRBJ1-1	CATSRDQNTEAFF	TGTGCCACCAGCAGAGATCAGAACACTGAAGCTTTCTTT
TRBD1	once	TRBV5-1	TRBJ1-2	CASSTRTGIGGYTF	TGCGCCAGCAGCACCCGGACAGGGATCGGTGGCTACACCTTC
.	.	TRBV19	TRBJ2-3	CATAGMGTQYF	TGTGCCACCGCGGGGATGGGTACGCAGTATTTT
TRBD2	.	TRBV5-1	TRBJ2-7	CASSRTGTSGPYEQYF	TGCGCCAGCAGCCGAACCGGGACTAGCGGTCCCTACGAGCAGTACTTC
.	.	TRBV29-1	TRBJ1-1	CSVERQGNTEAFF	TGCAGCGTTGAAAGGCAGGGGAACACTGAAGCTTTCTTT
.	.	TRBV6-5	TRBJ1-2	CASSTTGPTNYGYTF	TGTGCCAGCAGTACCACAGGTCCAACTAACTATGGCTACACCTTC
TRBD2	.	TRBV7-2	TRBJ2-5	CASTGGIQETQYF	TGTGCCAGCACCGGGGGGATTCAAGAGACCCAGTACTTC
.	.	TRBV6-5	TRBJ1-4	CASSYSGSTNEKLFF	TGTGCCAGCAGTTACTCGGGCAGTACTAATGAAAAACTGTTTTTT
.	.	TRBV19	TRBJ2-7	CASSIRGRVGEQYF	TGTGCCAGTAGTATTAGGGGGAGAGTTGGAGAGCAGTACTTC
TRBD2	few	TRBV5-1	TRBJ2-7	CASSPQRTSGGADEQYF	TGCGCCAGCAGCCCCCAGCGGACTAGCGGGGGGGCCGACGAGCAGTACTTC
TRBD2	.	TRBV28	TRBJ2-1	CASSSTTSGGDPNEQFF	TGTGCCAGCAGTTCTACGACTAGCGGGGGGGACCCCAATGAGCAGTTCTTC
TRBD2	medium-sized	TRBV4-2	TRBJ2-1	CASSPLLAGEGNEQFF	TGTGCCAGCAGCCCCCTACTAGCGGGAGAAGGCAATGAGCAGTTCTTC
TRBD1	once	TRBV30	TRBJ1-1	CAWSGKGTGTEAFF	TGTGCCTGGAGTGGAAAGGGGACAGGCACTGAAGCTTTCTTT
.	.	TRBV2	TRBJ2-5	CASGRETQYF	TGTGCCAGCGGGAGAGAGACCCAGTACTTC
TRBD1	.	TRBV11-2	TRBJ1-6	CASSSRTGIKSPLHF	TGTGCCAGCAGCTCCCGGACAGGGATTAAATCACCCCTCCACTTT
.	.	TRBV5-6	TRBJ2-1	CASSRRDYNEQFF	TGTGCCAGCAGCCGCCGGGACTACAATGAGCAGTTCTTC
.	many	TRBV5-4	TRBJ2-5	CASSLLGSGGETQYF	TGTGCCAGCAGCCTTCTTGGAAGCGGAGGGGAGACCCAGTACTTC
.	.	TRBV7-9	TRBJ1-2	CASSQTGANYDYTF	TGTGCCAGCAGCCAGACAGGAGCTAACTATGACTACACCTTC
TRBD2	.	TRBV18	TRBJ2-7	CASSPLAGGTYEQYF	TGTGCCAGCTCACCGTTAGCGGGAGGGACATACGAGCAGTACTTC
TRBD1	.	TRBV7-3	TRBJ1-2	CASSLDRGTGYTF	TGTGCCAGCAGCTTGGACAGGGGAACTGGCTACACCTTC
.	.	TRBV7-3	TRBJ2-1	CASSLSGNEQFF	TGTGCCAGCAGCCTATCCGGGAATGAGCAGTTCTTC
.	.	TRBV6-4	TRBJ2-5	CASSETGRETQYF	TGTGCCAGCAGTGAGACAGGGAGGGAGACCCAGTACTTC
TRBD1	few	TRBV11-1	TRBJ2-7	CASSQGTGREQYF	TGTGCCAGCAGCCAGGGGACAGGGCGCGAGCAGTACTTC